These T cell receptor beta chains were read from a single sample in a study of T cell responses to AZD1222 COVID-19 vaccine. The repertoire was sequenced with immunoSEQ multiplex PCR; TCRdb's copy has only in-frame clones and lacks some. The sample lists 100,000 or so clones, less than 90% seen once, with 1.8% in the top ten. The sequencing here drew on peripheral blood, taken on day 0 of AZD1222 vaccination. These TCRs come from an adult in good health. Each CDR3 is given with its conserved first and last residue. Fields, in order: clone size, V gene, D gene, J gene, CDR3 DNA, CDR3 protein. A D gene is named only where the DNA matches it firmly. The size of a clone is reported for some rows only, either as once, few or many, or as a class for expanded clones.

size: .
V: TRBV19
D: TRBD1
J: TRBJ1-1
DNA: TGTGCCAGCAGTCGACAGGGGGCCACTGAAGCTTTCTTT
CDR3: CASSRQGATEAFF

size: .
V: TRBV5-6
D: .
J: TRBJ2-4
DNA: TGTGCCAGCAGCTTGGAGGCTAGCCCGCCCCTAAGCATTCAGTACTTC
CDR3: CASSLEASPPLSIQYF

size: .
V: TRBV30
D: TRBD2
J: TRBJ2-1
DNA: TGTGCCTGGACGTCCGGGACTAGCGGGGGGAATGAGCAGTTCTTC
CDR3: CAWTSGTSGGNEQFF

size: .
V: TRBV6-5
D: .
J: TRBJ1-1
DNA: TGTGCCAGCAGGGTACGGGGAGGCACTGAAGCTTTCTTT
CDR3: CASRVRGGTEAFF

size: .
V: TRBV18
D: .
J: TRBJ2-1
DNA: TGTGCCAGCTCACCGTCCTGGACTCGAAACAATGAGCAGTTCTTC
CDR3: CASSPSWTRNNEQFF

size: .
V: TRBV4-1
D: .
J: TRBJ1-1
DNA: TGCGCCAGCAGACCACGGTGGGGAGAGAACACTGAAGCTTTCTTT
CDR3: CASRPRWGENTEAFF

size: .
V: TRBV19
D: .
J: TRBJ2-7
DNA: TGTGCCAGTAGTCTACCCGGACGGGGCTCCTACGAGCAGTACTTC
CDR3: CASSLPGRGSYEQYF

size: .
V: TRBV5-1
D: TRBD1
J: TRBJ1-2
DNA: TGCGCCAGCAGCTTAGCGGACAGGGGGCGCTACACCTTC
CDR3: CASSLADRGRYTF

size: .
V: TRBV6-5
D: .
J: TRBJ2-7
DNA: TGTGCCAGCAGACCTACAGGGTCCTACGAGCAGTACTTC
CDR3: CASRPTGSYEQYF

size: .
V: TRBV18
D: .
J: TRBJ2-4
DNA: TGTGCCAGCTCACTTGCCGGGGCAGGGCGCTTGAACATTCAGTACTTC
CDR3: CASSLAGAGRLNIQYF

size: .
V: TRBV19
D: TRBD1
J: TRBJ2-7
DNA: TGTGCCAGTAGTGGCGGGACAGGGGTTTACGAGCAGTACTTC
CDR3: CASSGGTGVYEQYF

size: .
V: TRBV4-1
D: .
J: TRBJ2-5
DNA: TGCGCCAGCAGCCACCCAGGGATGGGGGTAGGAGAGACCCAGTACTTC
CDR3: CASSHPGMGVGETQYF

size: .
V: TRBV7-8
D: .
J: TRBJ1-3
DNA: TGTGCCACCTGCGTATCCCCGGGAAACACCATATATTTT
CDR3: CATCVSPGNTIYF

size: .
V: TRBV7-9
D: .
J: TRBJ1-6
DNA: TGTGCCAGCACCGAACAGAGCTCCTATAATTCACCCCTCCACTTT
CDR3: CASTEQSSYNSPLHF

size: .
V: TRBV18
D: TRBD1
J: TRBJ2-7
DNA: TGTGCCAGCTCCCCAGGGGACAGGGATTACGAGCAGTACTTC
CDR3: CASSPGDRDYEQYF

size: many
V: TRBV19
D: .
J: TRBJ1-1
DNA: TGTGCCAGTAGTATGGGTAGGGTTTCCACTGAAGCTTTCTTT
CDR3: CASSMGRVSTEAFF

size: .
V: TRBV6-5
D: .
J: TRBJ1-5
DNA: TGTGCCAGCAGTTACTCGGGGGATCAGCCCCAGCATTTT
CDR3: CASSYSGDQPQHF

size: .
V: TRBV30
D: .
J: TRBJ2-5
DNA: TGTGCCTGGAACCAATCCCCGGGGTACCAAGAGACCCAGTACTTC
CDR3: CAWNQSPGYQETQYF

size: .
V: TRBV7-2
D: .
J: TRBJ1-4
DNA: TGTGCCAGCAGCTTTCAGGGAACGGCAACTAATGAAAAACTGTTTTTT
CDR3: CASSFQGTATNEKLFF

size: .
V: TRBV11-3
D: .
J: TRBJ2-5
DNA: TGTGCCAGCAGCTTAGTTCGGTCCCAAGAGACCCAGTACTTC
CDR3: CASSLVRSQETQYF

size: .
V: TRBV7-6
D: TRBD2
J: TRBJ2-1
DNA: TGTGCCAGCAGCATGATAGCGGGCTCCTACAATGAGCAGTTCTTC
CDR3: CASSMIAGSYNEQFF

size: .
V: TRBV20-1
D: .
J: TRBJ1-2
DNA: TGCAGTGCTAGTCTTTTCGGATCCTACGACTATGGCTACACCTTC
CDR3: CSASLFGSYDYGYTF

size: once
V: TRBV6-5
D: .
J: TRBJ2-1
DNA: TGTGCCAGCAGTCAAACAGCGAGCTCCTACAATGAGCAGTTCTTC
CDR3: CASSQTASSYNEQFF

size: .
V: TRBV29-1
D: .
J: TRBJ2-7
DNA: TGCAGCGTTGAAGGTGAGGGGAGCTCCTACGAGCAGTACTTC
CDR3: CSVEGEGSSYEQYF

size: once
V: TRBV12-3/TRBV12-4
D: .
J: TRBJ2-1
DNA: TGTGCCAGCAGTTTTAGTGAGCAGTTCTTC
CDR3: CASSFSEQFF

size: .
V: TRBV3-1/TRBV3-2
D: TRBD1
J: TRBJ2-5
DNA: TGTGCCAGCAGCCAATCGGACAGGGGAGGAGAGACCCAGTACTTC
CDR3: CASSQSDRGGETQYF

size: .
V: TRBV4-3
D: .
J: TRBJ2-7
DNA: TGCGCCAGCAGCCAAGATATGAGGTACGAGCAGTACTTC
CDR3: CASSQDMRYEQYF

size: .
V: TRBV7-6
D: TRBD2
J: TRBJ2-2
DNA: TGTGCCAGCAGCTTAACGTTACTAGCGGGAGAAGCCACCGGGGAGCTGTTTTTT
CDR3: CASSLTLLAGEATGELFF

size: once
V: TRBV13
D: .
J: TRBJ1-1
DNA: TGTGCCAGCAGCTCGACCGGGACACCTCAAGCTTTCTTT
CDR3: CASSSTGTPQAFF

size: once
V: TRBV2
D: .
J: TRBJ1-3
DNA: TGTGCCAGCGGCGGGAACTCTGGAAACACCATATATTTT
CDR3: CASGGNSGNTIYF

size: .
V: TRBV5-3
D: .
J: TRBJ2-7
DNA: TGTGCCAGAAGCTTTTTCGGCGCGGACTCGACCCCCCACGAGCAGTACTTC
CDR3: CARSFFGADSTPHEQYF

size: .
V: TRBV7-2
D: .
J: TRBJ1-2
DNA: TGTGCCAGCAGCTTAAATCCGTTCGAGGTCTATGGCTACACCTTC
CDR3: CASSLNPFEVYGYTF

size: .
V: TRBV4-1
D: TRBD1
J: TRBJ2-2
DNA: TGCGCCAGCAGCCAGGTGGGACAGGGGGCAGCCGGGGAGCTGTTTTTT
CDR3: CASSQVGQGAAGELFF

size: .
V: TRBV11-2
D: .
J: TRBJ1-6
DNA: TGTGCCAGCAGCTCATCGGACAGTAATTCACCCCTCCACTTT
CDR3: CASSSSDSNSPLHF

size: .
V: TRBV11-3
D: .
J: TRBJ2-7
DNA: TGTGCCAGCAGCTCCCGGAGGGCGGGCGCCGCCTACGAGCAGTACTTC
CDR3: CASSSRRAGAAYEQYF

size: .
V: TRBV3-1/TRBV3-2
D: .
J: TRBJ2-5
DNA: TGTGCCAGCAGCCAACGGGGTGAAGAGACCCAGTACTTC
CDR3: CASSQRGEETQYF

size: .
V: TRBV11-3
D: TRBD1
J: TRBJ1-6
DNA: TGTGCCAGCAGCGGGCCGGGACAGGCGTATCCACCCCTCCACTTT
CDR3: CASSGPGQAYPPLHF

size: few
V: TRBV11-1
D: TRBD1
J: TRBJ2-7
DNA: TGTGCCAGCAGCACCGGGACAGGGCCTCAGGGCGAGCAGTACTTC
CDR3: CASSTGTGPQGEQYF

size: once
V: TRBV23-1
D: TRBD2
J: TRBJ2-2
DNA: TGCGCCAGCAGTCATTGCCTAGCGGCCTCGAACACCGGGGAGCTGTTTTTT
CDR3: CASSHCLAASNTGELFF

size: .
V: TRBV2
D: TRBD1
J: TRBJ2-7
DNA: TGTGCCAGCGCGATGGCAGGGGGACATACCTACGAGCAGTACTTC
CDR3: CASAMAGGHTYEQYF

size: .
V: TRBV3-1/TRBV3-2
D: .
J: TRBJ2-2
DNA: TGTGCCAGCAGCCAAGGACACATGAACACCGGGGAGCTGTTTTTT
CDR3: CASSQGHMNTGELFF

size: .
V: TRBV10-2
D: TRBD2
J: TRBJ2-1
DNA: TGCGCCAGCAGTGACTCCGGGACTAGCAGTTTTCATGAGCAGTTCTTC
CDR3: CASSDSGTSSFHEQFF